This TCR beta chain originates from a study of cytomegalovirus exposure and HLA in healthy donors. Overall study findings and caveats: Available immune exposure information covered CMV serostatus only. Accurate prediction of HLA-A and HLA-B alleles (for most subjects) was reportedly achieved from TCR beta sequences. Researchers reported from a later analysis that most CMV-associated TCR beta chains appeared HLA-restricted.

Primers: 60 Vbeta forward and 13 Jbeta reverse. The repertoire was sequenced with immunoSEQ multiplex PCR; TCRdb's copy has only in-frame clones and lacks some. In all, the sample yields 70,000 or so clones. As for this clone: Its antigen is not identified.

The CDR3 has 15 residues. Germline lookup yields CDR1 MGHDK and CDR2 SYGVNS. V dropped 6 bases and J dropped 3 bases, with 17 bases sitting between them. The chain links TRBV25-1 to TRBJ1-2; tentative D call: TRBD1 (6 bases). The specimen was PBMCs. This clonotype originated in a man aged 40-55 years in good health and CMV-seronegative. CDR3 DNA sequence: TGTGCCAGCAGGTCAAACAGGGCGGGGGACTATGGCTACACCTTC. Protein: CASRSNRAGDYGYTF.